The clone carrying this T cell receptor (beta chain) was observed a few times. The sample is drawn from a study of T-cell reconstitution after alpha-beta-depleted transplantation in children. TCRbeta library construction was performed incorporating unique molecular identifiers. Each CDR3 protein gets one entry after TCRdb re-called the PCR reads with MiXCR. This table has about 500,000 distinct CDR3 sequences, around a third appearing once. The CDR3 runs to 16 residues. CDR1 SGDLS and CDR2 YYNGEE come from the germline V gene. V was cut by 0 bases and J by 2 bases, with 11 bases left in between. V usage is TRBV9 and J usage is TRBJ2-2; D remains ambiguous. Here the sequenced sample was PBMCs from the stem cell graft donor, taken from the stem cell graft. This clonotype was obtained from a human donor who donated a stem cell graft to a child with aplastic anemia. The CDR3 DNA is TGTGCCAGCAGCGTAGAGGCCCCCATTAACACCGGGGAGCTGTTTTTT. This sequence encodes CASSVEAPINTGELFF.